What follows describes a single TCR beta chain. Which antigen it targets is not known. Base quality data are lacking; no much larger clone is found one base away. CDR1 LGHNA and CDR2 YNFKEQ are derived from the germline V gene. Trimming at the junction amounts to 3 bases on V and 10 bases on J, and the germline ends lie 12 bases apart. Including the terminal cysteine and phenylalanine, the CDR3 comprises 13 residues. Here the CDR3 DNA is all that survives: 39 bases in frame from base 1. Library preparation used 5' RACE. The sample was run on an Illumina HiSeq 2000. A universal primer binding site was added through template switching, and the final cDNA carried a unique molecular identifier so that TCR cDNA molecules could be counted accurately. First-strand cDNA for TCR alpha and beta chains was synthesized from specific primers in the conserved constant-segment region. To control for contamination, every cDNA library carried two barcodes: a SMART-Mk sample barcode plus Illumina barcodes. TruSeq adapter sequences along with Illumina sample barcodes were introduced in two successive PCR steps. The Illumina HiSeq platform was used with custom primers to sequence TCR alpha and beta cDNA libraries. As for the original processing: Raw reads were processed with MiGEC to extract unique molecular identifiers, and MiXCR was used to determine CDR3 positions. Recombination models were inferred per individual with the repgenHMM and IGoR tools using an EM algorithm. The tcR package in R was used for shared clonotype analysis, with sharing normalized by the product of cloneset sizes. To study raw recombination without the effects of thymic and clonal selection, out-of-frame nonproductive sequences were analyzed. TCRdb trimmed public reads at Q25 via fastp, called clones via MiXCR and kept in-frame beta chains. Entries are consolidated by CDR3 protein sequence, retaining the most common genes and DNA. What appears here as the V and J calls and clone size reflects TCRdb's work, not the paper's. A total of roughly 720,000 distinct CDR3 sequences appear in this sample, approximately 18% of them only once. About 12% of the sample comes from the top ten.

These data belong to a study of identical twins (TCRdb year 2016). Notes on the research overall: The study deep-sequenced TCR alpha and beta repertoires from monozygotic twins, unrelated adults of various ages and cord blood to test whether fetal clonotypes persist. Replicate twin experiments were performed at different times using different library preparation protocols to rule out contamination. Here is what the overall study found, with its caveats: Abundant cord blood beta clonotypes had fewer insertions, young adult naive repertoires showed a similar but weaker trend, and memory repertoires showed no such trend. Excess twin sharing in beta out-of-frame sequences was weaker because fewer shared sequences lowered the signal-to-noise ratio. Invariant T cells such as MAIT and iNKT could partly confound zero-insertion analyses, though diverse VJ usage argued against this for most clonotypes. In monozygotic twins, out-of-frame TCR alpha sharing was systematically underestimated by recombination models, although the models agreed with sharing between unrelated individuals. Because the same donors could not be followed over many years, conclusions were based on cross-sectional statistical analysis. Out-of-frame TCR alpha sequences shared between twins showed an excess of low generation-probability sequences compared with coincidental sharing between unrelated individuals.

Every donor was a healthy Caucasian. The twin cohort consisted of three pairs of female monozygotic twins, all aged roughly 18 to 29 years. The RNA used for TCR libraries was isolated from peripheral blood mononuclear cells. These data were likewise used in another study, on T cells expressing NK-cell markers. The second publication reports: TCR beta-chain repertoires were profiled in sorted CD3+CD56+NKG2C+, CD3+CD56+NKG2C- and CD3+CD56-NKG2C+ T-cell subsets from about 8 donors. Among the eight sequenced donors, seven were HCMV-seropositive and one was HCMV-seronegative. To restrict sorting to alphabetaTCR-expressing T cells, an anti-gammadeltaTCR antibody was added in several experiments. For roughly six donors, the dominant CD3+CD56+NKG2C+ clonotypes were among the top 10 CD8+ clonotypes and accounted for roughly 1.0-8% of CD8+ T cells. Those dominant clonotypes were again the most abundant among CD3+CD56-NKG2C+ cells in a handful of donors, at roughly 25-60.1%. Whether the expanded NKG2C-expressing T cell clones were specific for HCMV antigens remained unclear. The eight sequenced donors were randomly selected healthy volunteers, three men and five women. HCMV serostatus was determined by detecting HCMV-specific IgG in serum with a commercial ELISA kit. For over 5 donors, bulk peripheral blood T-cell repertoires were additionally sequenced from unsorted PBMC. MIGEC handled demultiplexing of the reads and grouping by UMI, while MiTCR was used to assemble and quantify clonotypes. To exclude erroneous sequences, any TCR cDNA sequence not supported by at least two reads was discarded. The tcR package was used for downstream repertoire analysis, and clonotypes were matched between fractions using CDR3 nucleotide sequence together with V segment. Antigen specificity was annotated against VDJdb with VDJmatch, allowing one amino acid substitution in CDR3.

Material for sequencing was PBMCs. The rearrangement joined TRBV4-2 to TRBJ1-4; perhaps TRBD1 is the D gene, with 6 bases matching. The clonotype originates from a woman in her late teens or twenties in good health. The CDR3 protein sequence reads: CASSQAEGGKLFF. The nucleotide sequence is TGTGCCAGCAGCCAGGCTGAAGGGGGAAAACTGTTTTTT.